A single sample is the source of the 13 T cell receptor beta chains below, sequenced in a study of Ad26.COV2.S vaccination and SARS-CoV-2 variants. Measured with immunoSEQ multiplex PCR; TCRdb has only the in-frame clones, and not every one. This sample has roughly 700,000 clones, with around 92% found just once. The sample's treatment: over 15 received Ad26.COV2.S at low or high dose, single or two shots; roughly five received placebo; per-sample allocation not given. Collection of the samples took place on day 63 after the first injection of vaccine or placebo. Sequencing used peripheral blood, obtained in a trial of Ad26.COV2.S vaccine versus placebo. These receptors all come from a person aged 18-65 years who received the Ad26.COV2.S COVID-19 vaccine or a placebo.

This sequence joins TRBV5-6 and TRBJ2-1; D call uncertain. This CDR3 has 12 amino acids. V was clipped by 2 bases and J by 13 bases, with 13 bases between them. CDR1 SGHDT and CDR2 YYEEEE come from the germline V gene. CDR3 sequence: CASSFTPVEQFF. The CDR3, as DNA: TGTGCCAGCAGCTTCACCCCTGTGGAACAGTTCTTC.

This clone has only one observation. This chain connects TRBV9 to TRBJ2-3; D call uncertain. CDR3 length: 16 amino acids. Germline loops: CDR1 SGDLS, CDR2 YYNGEE. Trimming took 5 bases from V and 0 from J, leaving 16 bases between them. The CDR3 is CASSREALTSTDTQYF. The CDR3 DNA is TGTGCCAGCAGTAGAGAGGCCCTGACTAGCACAGATACGCAGTATTTT. Full variable domain (rest looked up from reference TRBV9 and TRBJ2-3): DSGVTQTPKHLITATGQRVTLRCSPRSGDLSVYWYQQSLDQGLQFLIQYYNGEERAKGNILERFSAQQFPDLHSELNLSSLELGDSALYFCASSREALTSTDTQYFGPGTRLTVL.

This clone came up a few times. V is TRBV19 and J is TRBJ2-5; 7 nucleotides match TRBD2. The ends lost 7 bases at V and 5 bases at J; junction bases unmatched: 10. Germline CDR1 LNHDA, CDR2 SQIVND (reference sequence). The CDR3 is 14 residues long. The CDR3 nucleotides are TGTGCCAGTATGGGCGGGGGTTCGGGGGAGACCCAGTACTTC. Protein product: CASMGGGSGETQYF.

The count of this clone is one. V and J are TRBV19 and TRBJ2-1, with D maybe TRBD1 (6 bases). Between the trimmed V and J ends, which lost 9 bases and 5 bases, there was a span of 23 bases. CDR3 length: 16 residues. Germline-derived CDR1 and CDR2 are LNHDA and SQIVND (reference sequence). The CDR3 loop is CASSDLLGGIDNEQFF. In nucleotides, the CDR3 is TGTGCCAGCTCCGACTTATTAGGGGGTATCGACAATGAGCAGTTCTTC. Drawing the rest from reference TRBV19 and TRBJ2-1, the complete variable domain is DGGITQSPKYLFRKEGQNVTLSCEQNLNHDAMYWYRQDPGQGLRLIYYSQIVNDFQKGDIAEGYSVSREKKESFPLTVTSAQKNPTAFYLCASSDLLGGIDNEQFFGPGTRLTVL.

The chain carries TRBV6-5 and TRBJ1-1; D remains unclear. This CDR3 region has 14 residues. CDR1 and CDR2 from the germline V gene are MNHEY and SVGAGI. V was clipped by 0 bases and J by 3 bases, with 8 bases between them. The CDR3 protein is CASSYSRAHTEAFF. The CDR3 DNA reads TGTGCCAGCAGTTACTCGAGGGCGCACACTGAAGCTTTCTTT.

The chain carries TRBV4-1 and TRBJ2-1; unclear D gene. V was cut by 4 bases and J by 0 bases, with 16 bases left in between. CDR1 and CDR2 from the germline V gene are MGHRA and YSYEKL. The CDR3 is made up of 17 amino acids. The CDR3 DNA reads as TGCGCCAGCAGCCGGAAGGGCAGCTCCCGCTCCTACAATGAGCAGTTCTTC. This sequence encodes CASSRKGSSRSYNEQFF.

The V and J genes are TRBV7-8 and TRBJ2-2; D might be TRBD1 (6 bases). The CDR3 is 16 amino acids. Germline V gene lookup returns CDR1 SGHVS and CDR2 FQNEAQ. Trimming shortened V by 1 base and J by 1 base, and 10 bases separated the two germline ends. The CDR3 region is CASSLVGALNTGELFF. CDR3 sequence (DNA): TGTGCCAGCAGCTTAGTGGGGGCATTGAACACCGGGGAGCTGTTTTTT. Based on the CDR3 plus reference TRBV7-8 and TRBJ2-2, the full variable domain is GAGVSQSPRYKVAKRGQDVALRCDPISGHVSLFWYQQALGQGPEFLTYFQNEAQLDKSGLPSDRFFAERPEGSVSTLKIQRTQQEDSAVYLCASSLVGALNTGELFFGEGSRLTVL.

The chain couples TRBV5-1 to TRBJ2-2; possibly TRBD1 for D (6 bases). The CDR3 is 16 residues long. Germline CDR1 reads SGHRS; CDR2 reads YFSETQ. Trimming left V 0 bases short and J 0 bases short, with 9 bases between. This chain's CDR3 is CASSLARTANTGELFF. Here the CDR3 DNA reads TGCGCCAGCAGCTTGGCAAGGACAGCGAACACCGGGGAGCTGTTTTTT.

The J gene is TRBJ2-2, the V gene TRBV11-2, with TRBD2 matching over 9 bases. CDR1 and CDR2 (germline): SGHAT, FQNNGV. The V segment lost 5 bases and the J segment 9 bases; nucleotides outside the gene matches: 7. The CDR3 runs 14 residues. CDR3 amino acids: CASSDGTSRRELFF. In nucleotides, the CDR3 is TGTGCCAGCAGCGACGGGACTAGCAGGCGGGAGCTGTTTTTT.

This clone was found once. The CDR3 bases are TGTGCCAGCAGCCGGGGGAACAATGAGCAGTTCTTC. It codes for CASSRGNNEQFF. The chain recombines TRBV7-9 with TRBJ2-1, with a weak D call TRBD2 (6 bases). V was clipped by 5 bases and J by 5 bases, with 7 bases between them. The CDR3 totals 12 residues. CDR1 and CDR2 (germline): SEHNR, FQNEAQ (reference sequence).

For the CDR3, the DNA is TGCGCCAGCAGCTACATCTCGGGACAGGGGTACGAGCAGTACTTC. Translating it yields CASSYISGQGYEQYF. The gene calls are TRBV5-1 and TRBJ2-7; 10 bases match TRBD1. The ends lost 3 bases at V and 4 bases at J; junction bases unmatched: 7. The CDR3 totals 15 residues. CDR1 SGHRS and CDR2 YFSETQ come from the germline V gene. Based on the CDR3 plus reference TRBV5-1 and TRBJ2-7, the full variable domain is KAGVTQTPRYLIKTRGQQVTLSCSPISGHRSVSWYQQTPGQGLQFLFEYFSETQRNKGNFPGRFSGRQFSNSRSEMNVSTLELGDSALYLCASSYISGQGYEQYFGPGTRLTVT.

The V call is TRBV19, the J call TRBJ1-4, with no clear D. Germline CDR1 reads LNHDA; CDR2 reads SQIVND (reference sequence). V was shortened by 6 bases and J by 4 bases, with 15 bases between the two germline ends. The CDR3 spans 15 residues. The CDR3 DNA is TGTGCCAGTAGGTCATCGGGGTTTGATAATGAAAAACTGTTTTTT. Its translation: CASRSSGFDNEKLFF.

V usage is TRBV19 and J usage is TRBJ1-5; a possible D gene is TRBD1 (5 bases). CDR1 is LNHDA, CDR2 SQIVND, per germline (reference sequence). The V and J ends lost 3 bases and 0 bases respectively, with 9 bases between them. The length of the CDR3 is 15 residues. Here the CDR3 DNA reads TGTGCCAGTAGTATTGCCAGGGCTAGCAATCAGCCCCAGCATTTT. As protein: CASSIARASNQPQHF.